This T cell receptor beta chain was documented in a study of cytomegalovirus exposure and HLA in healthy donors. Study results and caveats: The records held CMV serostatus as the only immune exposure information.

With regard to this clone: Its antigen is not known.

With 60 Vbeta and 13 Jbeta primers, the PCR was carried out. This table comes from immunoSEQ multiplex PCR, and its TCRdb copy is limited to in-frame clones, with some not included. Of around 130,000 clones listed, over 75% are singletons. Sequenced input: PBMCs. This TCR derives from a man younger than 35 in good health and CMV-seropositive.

DNA for the CDR3: TGTGCCAGCAGCTCGATAGGGGGCGCCTATGGCTACACCTTC. Translation gives CASSSIGGAYGYTF. The V gene is TRBV7-8, the J gene TRBJ1-2; TRBD1 aligns across 7 bases. V shed 4 bases, J shed 4 bases, and the junction held 6 bases outside the gene matches. This CDR3 contains 14 residues. Germline V gives CDR1 SGHVS, CDR2 FQNEAQ.